The next 25 T cell receptor beta chains were all read from a single sample in a study of shared clonotypes between healthy human individuals. Profiling relied on immunoSEQ multiplex PCR, and the TCRdb table lists in-frame clones only, not all of them. The sample consists of under 300,000 clones, just over 65% of them appearing once. The sequencing sample was made of memory CD4+ T cells sorted from blood. The subset denotes: CD45RA-negative fraction. Receptors were obtained from a man aged 30 to 39 in good health.

The rearrangement links TRBV9 to TRBJ2-7, with D tentatively TRBD2 (6 bases). The CDR3 runs to 15 residues. The germline V and J ends were trimmed by 2 bases and 3 bases, with 15 bases remaining between them. The V gene's germline CDR1 is SGDLS and CDR2 YYNGEE. CDR3 coding DNA: TGTGCCAGCAGCGTCGAGGTGGGAGGCTACTACGAGCAGTACTTC. Residues: CASSVEVGGYYEQYF.

This clone occurred a few times. This chain connects TRBV7-3 to TRBJ1-1, with 9 bases fitting TRBD1. The CDR3 is 15 residues long. CDR1 SGHTA and CDR2 FQGTGA come from the germline V gene. V gave up 6 bases and J gave up 11 bases; unmatched junction bases: 16. The CDR3: CASSSNAGTGSQAFF. CDR3 sequence (DNA): TGTGCCAGCAGTTCAAATGCCGGGACAGGGTCGCAGGCTTTCTTT.

The sample holds a few counts of this clone. V gene TRBV7-8 combines with J gene TRBJ2-2, with D tentatively TRBD2 (6 bases). This CDR3 is 15 amino acids long. Between the trimmed V and J ends, which lost 4 bases and 5 bases, there was a span of 14 bases. Germline V CDR1 and CDR2: SGHVS, FQNEAQ. CDR3 DNA: TGTGCCAGCAGCTCTACAGGAGGGTGGACCGGGGAGCTGTTTTTT. Translating it yields CASSSTGGWTGELFF.

V usage is TRBV7-9 and J usage is TRBJ2-1; D is tentatively TRBD1 or TRBD2 (5 bases each). V lost 5 bases and J 7 bases, leaving 9 bases between the germline ends. Germline V CDR1 and CDR2: SEHNR, FQNEAQ (reference sequence). The CDR3 consists of 12 residues. The CDR3 sequence is CASSLGANEQFF. CDR3 coding DNA: TGTGCCAGCAGCCTCGGGGCTAATGAGCAGTTCTTC.

The rearrangement joins TRBV4-3 to TRBJ1-5, with D hard to call. Trimming took 0 bases from V and 6 from J, leaving 9 bases between them. CDR3 size: 14 residues. CDR1 LGHNA and CDR2 YSLEER come from the germline V gene. CDR3 nucleotides: TGCGCCAGCAGCCAAGAGCTAGGCCGTCAGCCCCAGCATTTT. This translates into CASSQELGRQPQHF.

The chain carries TRBV14 and TRBJ2-7; 7 nucleotides match TRBD2. Germline assignment: CDR1 SGHDN and CDR2 FVKESK. After removal of 4 bases from V and 5 bases from J, the junction contained 14 bases not matched to a gene. The CDR3 is made up of 16 amino acids. The CDR3 bases are TGTGCCAGCAGCCCGTGGAGTCGCGGGAGTCTTGACGAGCAGTACTTC. Translation gives CASSPWSRGSLDEQYF.

V and J are TRBV9 and TRBJ2-2; 8 bases agree with TRBD2. This CDR3 comprises 13 residues. V shed 1 base, J shed 7 bases, and the junction held 0 bases outside the gene matches. Germline lookup yields CDR1 SGDLS and CDR2 YYNGEE. The CDR3 reads CASSVLAGGELFF. The CDR3 region has the DNA TGTGCCAGCAGCGTACTAGCGGGCGGGGAGCTGTTTTTT.

This clone was seen ten or more times. The rearrangement joins TRBV28 to TRBJ2-7; D is unclear. CDR3 length: 14 residues. CDR1 is MDHEN and CDR2 is SYDVKM in the germline V gene. V lost 6 bases and J 1 base, leaving 13 bases between the germline ends. For the CDR3, the DNA is TGTGCCAGCAGCCCCCGCCACCTATCCTACGAGCAGTACTTC. It yields the protein CASSPRHLSYEQYF.

J is TRBJ1-2 and V is TRBV7-2; no clear D gene. V was clipped by 1 base and J by 2 bases, with 11 bases between them. Germline assignment: CDR1 SGHTA and CDR2 FQGNSA. CDR3 length: 15 residues. CDR3 in amino acids: CASSLGLGENYGYTF. DNA for the CDR3: TGTGCCAGCAGCTTAGGCCTGGGTGAGAACTATGGCTACACCTTC.

As for this clone: This probably arose from a read error, given a far larger clone one base away. The CDR3 loop is CVSSTLDRVYGYTF. The CDR3 DNA sequence: TGTGTCAGCAGTACCTTGGACCGAGTCTATGGCTACACCTTC. This chain joins TRBV6-5 and TRBJ1-2; D gene unclear. The CDR3 contains 14 residues. Germline-derived CDR1 and CDR2 are MNHEY and SVGAGI.

This clone was seen a handful of times. V gene TRBV5-1 combines with J gene TRBJ1-1, with D unresolved. CDR1 SGHRS and CDR2 YFSETQ come from the germline V gene. The CDR3 covers 13 residues. V was shortened by 9 bases and J by 1 base, with 13 bases between the two germline ends. The CDR3 DNA sequence: TGCGCCACCGCGGCCGTTACGAACACTGAAGCTTTCTTT. Translation gives CATAAVTNTEAFF.

The chain recombines TRBV9 with TRBJ2-3, with unresolved D. Trimming took off 2 bases at V and 7 bases at J, with 14 bases between the two ends. The CDR3 is 14 amino acids. The germline CDR1 and CDR2 sequences are SGDLS and YYNGEE. CDR3 sequence reads: CASSVGVGGHTQYF. The CDR3 DNA is TGTGCCAGCAGCGTGGGCGTAGGTGGGCATACGCAGTATTTT.

The chain recombines TRBV6-5 with TRBJ2-1; D call uncertain. Trimming took off 1 base at V and 7 bases at J, with 17 bases between the two ends. CDR3 length: 16 amino acids. Germline values: CDR1 MNHEY, CDR2 SVGAGI. For the CDR3, the DNA is TGTGCCAGCAGTTACTTGCAGGTTGGCCCCCCGAATGAGCAGTTCTTC. This sequence encodes CASSYLQVGPPNEQFF.

The rearrangement uses TRBV28 and TRBJ2-7; TRBD2 aligns across 8 bases. CDR3 length: 14 residues. The V segment lost 3 bases and the J segment 4 bases; nucleotides outside the gene matches: 5. Looked up from germline, CDR1 is MDHEN and CDR2 is SYDVKM. CDR3 DNA: TGTGCCAGCAGTTTGGGGACTAGTTTTTACGAGCAGTACTTC. It codes for CASSLGTSFYEQYF.

The CDR3 reads CASSLGGGSTEQFF. CDR3 nucleotide sequence: TGTGCCAGCAGCTTAGGGGGCGGAAGTACGGAGCAGTTCTTC. This chain connects TRBV7-2 to TRBJ2-1; possibly TRBD1 for D (5 bases). Germline CDR1 is SGHTA and CDR2 is FQGNSA. The CDR3 has 14 amino acids. Between the trimmed V and J ends, which lost 1 base and 10 bases, there was a span of 14 bases.

The chain recombines TRBV11-2 with TRBJ2-6; D uncertain. V lost 5 bases, J lost 1 base, and 6 bases lay in between. Germline loops: CDR1 SGHAT, CDR2 FQNNGV. This CDR3 has 14 amino acids. DNA for the CDR3: TGTGCCAGCAGCCCGACATCTGGGGCCAACGTCCTGACTTTC. It specifies CASSPTSGANVLTF.

The gene calls are TRBV5-1 and TRBJ1-1; maybe TRBD1 (5 bases). CDR3 length: 14 amino acids. Germline CDR1 SGHRS, CDR2 YFSETQ. Trimming cost V 6 bases and J 5 bases, with 17 bases left between them. This CDR3 reads CASTPQEVGTEAFF. The CDR3 coding sequence is TGCGCCAGCACACCACAGGAAGTAGGGACTGAAGCTTTCTTT.

The J gene is TRBJ2-7, the V gene TRBV9, with 10 bases identical to TRBD1. This CDR3 region has 18 residues. V lost 0 bases to trimming and J lost 5 bases; unmatched junction nucleotides: 14. Germline V gene data show CDR1 as SGDLS and CDR2 as YYNGEE. CDR3 in amino acids: CASSVAGGPGQGRNEQYF. The CDR3 bases are TGTGCCAGCAGCGTAGCCGGGGGACCGGGACAGGGGAGGAACGAGCAGTACTTC.

This clone was seen a handful of times. The V gene is TRBV5-4, the J gene TRBJ2-7; the match to TRBD2 covers 7 bases. Trimming removed 3 bases from V and 2 bases from J; junction bases left unmatched: 5. Germline V gene lookup returns CDR1 SGHNT and CDR2 YYREEE (reference sequence). The CDR3 sequence is 14 residues long. CDR3: CASSSVAGPYEQYF. CDR3 nucleotide sequence: TGTGCCAGCAGCTCGGTAGCGGGCCCCTACGAGCAGTACTTC.

This clone was counted ten times or more. The rearrangement joins TRBV11-3 to TRBJ2-2; D ambiguous. The CDR3 extends over 14 amino acids. The V and J ends lost 5 bases and 4 bases respectively, with 11 bases between them. CDR1 is SGHNT, CDR2 YENEEA, per germline. The chain's CDR3 is CASSNAGGTGELFF. The CDR3 DNA sequence: TGTGCCAGCAGCAATGCAGGCGGCACCGGGGAGCTGTTTTTT.

This clone was found many times. V is TRBV6-4 and J is TRBJ2-6; D gene uncertain. Germline V CDR1 and CDR2: MRHNA, SNTAGT. Trimming removed 2 bases at V and 0 bases at J, with 8 bases between. The CDR3 runs to 16 residues. The CDR3 sequence: CASSDLGGSGANVLTF. The CDR3 DNA is TGTGCCAGCAGTGACCTGGGTGGCTCTGGGGCCAACGTCCTGACTTTC.

V and J are TRBV30 and TRBJ2-1; D call uncertain. This CDR3 region has 18 residues. Germline assignment: CDR1 GTSNPN and CDR2 SVGIG (reference sequence). V was clipped by 0 bases and J by 8 bases, with 26 bases between them. The CDR3 here is CAWSVDRLRSPGLYEQFF. CDR3 DNA: TGTGCCTGGAGTGTAGATCGTCTGCGATCCCCGGGTTTGTATGAGCAGTTCTTC.

This sequence joins TRBV7-9 and TRBJ2-5; the match to TRBD2 covers 8 bases. This CDR3 is 15 amino acids long. The germline V gene has CDR1 SEHNR and CDR2 FQNEAQ (reference sequence). V was clipped by 6 bases and J by 5 bases; unmatched bases: 11. CDR3 region: CASRVSGRRAETQYF. CDR3 coding DNA: TGTGCCAGCAGGGTGAGCGGGAGAAGGGCGGAGACCCAGTACTTC.

This clone was recorded once. This chain connects TRBV14 to TRBJ2-7; 9 bases match TRBD1. Looked up from germline, CDR1 is SGHDN and CDR2 is FVKESK. The ends lost 5 bases at V and 5 bases at J; junction bases unmatched: 4. This CDR3 contains 13 residues. CDR3 protein: CASSWDRVNEQYF. DNA for the CDR3: TGTGCCAGCAGCTGGGACAGGGTCAACGAGCAGTACTTC.

The chain couples TRBV4-1 to TRBJ2-3; TRBD2 matches 8 bases. J lost 1 base, V lost 3 bases, and 6 bases had no gene match. CDR1 MGHRA and CDR2 YSYEKL come from the germline V gene. The CDR3 extends over 16 amino acids. CDR3 in DNA: TGCGCCAGCAGCCAGCGACCAGCGGGAGGCACAGATACGCAGTATTTT. It encodes CASSQRPAGGTDTQYF.